The 2 T cell receptor beta chains in this list originate from one sample, sequenced in a study of T cells in Graves' hyperthyroidism and ophthalmopathy. Regions amplified from RNA transcripts were the TCR beta CDR3 regions. The primer set for the first-round RT-PCR of the TCR CDR3 was HTBI. TCRdb re-called the multiplex PCR reads through MiXCR, storing one row per CDR3 protein. The sample contains almost 350,000 distinct CDR3 sequences, 18% of which appear only once. Sequencing was carried out using blood. These receptors all come from a woman between 40 and 50 years old with Graves' ophthalmopathy.

This clonotype was counted ten times or more. The chain combines TRBV6-4 with TRBJ2-1; D unresolved. CDR3 size: 13 residues. CDR1 is MRHNA and CDR2 is SNTAGT in the germline V gene. V shed 0 bases and J shed 5 bases, with 5 bases lying between them. The CDR3: CASSDSTHNEQFF. The CDR3 nucleotides read TGTGCCAGCAGTGACTCGACGCACAATGAGCAGTTCTTC.

This clonotype was seen repeatedly, ten times or more. This chain connects TRBV12-3 or TRBV12-4 to TRBJ2-5; possibly TRBD1 for D (6 bases). V was trimmed by 5 bases and J by 5 bases, leaving 18 bases between them. This CDR3 has 15 amino acids. DNA for the CDR3: TGTGCCAGCAGTGAAAACAGGGTATCGGGGGAGACCCAGTACTTC. Translating gives CASSENRVSGETQYF.